The T cell receptor beta chain described here comes from a study of OX40 agonist ivuxolimab in advanced cancers. Study information: Patients received the agonistic anti-OX40 (CD134) antibody ivuxolimab. Patients undergoing dose escalation presented with hepatocellular carcinoma, melanoma, renal cell or head and neck cancer.

Sequencing was performed with immunoSEQ multiplex PCR; in TCRdb, only in-frame clones are kept and a portion is missing. The data hold about 98,000 clones, with around nine tenths observed a single time. CDR1 and CDR2 (germline): KGHSH, LQKENI. The V end was cut by 6 bases, the J end by 0 bases, with 20 bases between. This CDR3 is built from 17 residues. Blood got drawn at baseline, again on cycle 4 day 1, and then on cycle 7 day 1. The starting material was CD4+ or CD8+ T cells sorted from blood, obtained in a trial of the OX40 agonist ivuxolimab. This sequence joins TRBV18 and TRBJ1-2, with TRBD1 as a possible D gene (6 bases). The receptor comes from an adult with an advanced solid tumor such as melanoma, head and neck, liver or kidney cancer. The CDR3 sequence is CASSPNRDPRANYGYTF. The CDR3 region has the DNA TGTGCCAGCTCCCCCAACAGGGATCCCAGAGCTAACTATGGCTACACCTTC.